This TCR beta chain stems from a study of cytomegalovirus exposure and HLA in healthy donors. Study outcomes and limitations: In a later analysis, TCR beta V- and J-gene trimming showed a link to a missense DCLRE1C variant.

The V and J ends lost 6 bases and 3 bases respectively, with 8 bases between them. The CDR3 consists of 12 residues. The germline V gene encodes CDR1 LNHDA and CDR2 SQIVND (reference sequence). Turning to this clone: What it binds is unknown.

PCR amplification relied on 60 Vbeta primers (plus 13 Jbeta primers). Profiling relied on immunoSEQ multiplex PCR, and the TCRdb table lists in-frame clones only, not all of them. The sample consists of 180,000 or so clones, 70% to 80% of them appearing once. This sequence was found in a woman in her forties or fifties in good health and CMV-seronegative. The sample comprised PBMCs. The chain links TRBV19 to TRBJ1-2; a possible D gene is TRBD1 (5 bases). The CDR3 is CASRTDYYGYTF. CDR3 DNA sequence: TGTGCCAGTAGGACAGACTACTATGGCTACACCTTC. The full variable domain, its missing parts supplied by reference TRBV19 and TRBJ1-2, is DGGITQSPKYLFRKEGQNVTLSCEQNLNHDAMYWYRQDPGQGLRLIYYSQIVNDFQKGDIAEGYSVSREKKESFPLTVTSAQKNPTAFYLCASRTDYYGYTFGSGTRLTVV.